Shown below are 3 T cell receptor beta chains from a single sample sequenced in a study of Graves' ophthalmopathy and Graves' hyperthyroidism. The authors amplified TCR beta CDR3 regions from RNA transcripts. The first round was an RT-PCR with HTBI primers, and the second round was a multiplex PCR. Each CDR3 protein gets one entry after TCRdb re-called the multiplex PCR reads with MiXCR. The sample has some 1.1 million distinct CDR3 sequences; roughly 35% are singletons. Sequencing used peripheral blood or thyroid tissue (not recorded which). These receptors were taken from an adult man with Graves' hyperthyroidism.

This clonotype showed up many times. The V call is TRBV5-1, the J call TRBJ2-7; D might be TRBD1 or TRBD2, each matching 5 bases. This CDR3 has 13 residues. Germline V gives CDR1 SGHRS, CDR2 YFSETQ. The V end lost 5 bases, the J end lost 2 bases, and 11 bases lay between the germline ends. The CDR3, as DNA: TGCGCCAGCAGGGGACCTTCAACCTACGAGCAGTACTTC. This gives the protein CASRGPSTYEQYF.

This clonotype was picked up a small number of times. The V and J genes are TRBV30 and TRBJ2-7; D is undetermined. There are 11 residues in the CDR3. Trimming left V 2 bases short and J 3 bases short, with 5 bases between. Germline assignment: CDR1 GTSNPN and CDR2 SVGIG (reference sequence). The CDR3: CAWSPLYEQYF. The DNA of the CDR3 is TGTGCCTGGAGTCCGCTCTACGAGCAGTACTTC. Using reference TRBV30 and TRBJ2-7 for the parts outside the CDR3, the full variable domain is SQTIHQWPATLVQPVGSPLSLECTVEGTSNPNLYWYRQAAGRGLQLLFYSVGIGQISSEVPQNLSASRPQDRQFILSSKKLLLSDSGFYLCAWSPLYEQYFGPGTRLTVT.

The chain couples TRBV7-9 to TRBJ1-2; TRBD1 matches 11 bases. Trimming at V came to 8 bases and at J to 3 bases, leaving 11 bases not matched to a gene. Germline V CDR1 and CDR2: SEHNR, FQNEAQ (reference sequence). The CDR3 is 16 amino acids. DNA for the CDR3: TGTGCCAGCGTGGGGACAGGGGGAGGGCGGGACTATGGCTACACCTTC. It yields the protein CASVGTGGGRDYGYTF.